This T cell receptor (beta chain) was profiled in a study of T cells in Graves' hyperthyroidism and ophthalmopathy. Details on this clonotype: Its antigen is not identified.

Investigators excluded patients with uncontrolled infection, other autoimmune disease, pregnancy or lactation. Diagnosis rested on symptoms, serum thyroxine and TRAb, thyroid ultrasound, and orbital computed tomography. Researchers took RNA transcripts and amplified the TCR beta CDR3 regions from them. The HTBI set primed first-round TCR CDR3 RT-PCR. TCRdb reanalysed the multiplex PCR reads using MiXCR and keeps one entry per CDR3 protein. The sample consists of hundreds of thousands of distinct CDR3 sequences, about 43% of them appearing once. Overall study results and limits: Blood held most thyroid clonotypes expanded above 0.001 frequency.

The V gene lost 0 bases and the J gene lost 3 bases, with 12 bases spanning the gap. This CDR3 spans 15 amino acids. Germline values: CDR1 MNHNY, CDR2 SVGAGI (reference sequence). This clonotype was sampled from a young woman with Graves' hyperthyroidism. The chain couples TRBV6-6 to TRBJ2-7; TRBD2 is a possible D gene (6 bases). The sequenced material came from peripheral blood or thyroid tissue (not recorded which). The CDR3 DNA follows: TGTGCCAGCAGTTACTCGGGGGGTGGGGTCTACGAGCAGTACTTC. It codes for CASSYSGGGVYEQYF.